These T cell receptor beta chains were read from a single sample in a study of blood T cell repertoires in COVID-19. Generated by immunoSEQ multiplex PCR, the TCRdb table keeps only in-frame clones and is missing some. Among about 300,000 clones listed, around 91% were seen once. Sequenced: PBMCs or T cells enriched from blood (not recorded which). All receptors come from a woman younger than 35 with acute COVID-19. CDR3s include the opening cysteine and the closing phenylalanine or tryptophan. Each record gives: V gene, J gene, clone size, D gene, CDR3 DNA, CDR3 protein. D genes are given only for firm matches. For some rows the clone size is stated as once, few or many, or as a class when expanded; others skip it.

v_call: TRBV30; j_call: TRBJ1-2; clone_size: few; d_call: TRBD1; cdr3_nt: TGTGCCTGGTCCGAGGGGGCAGGCTATGGCTACACCTTC; cdr3_aa: CAWSEGAGYGYTF
v_call: TRBV19; j_call: TRBJ1-1; clone_size: .; d_call: .; cdr3_nt: TGTGCCACACGGTACAGGGATAGAGAGAACACTGAAGCTTTCTTT; cdr3_aa: CATRYRDRENTEAFF
v_call: TRBV11-3; j_call: TRBJ2-5; clone_size: .; d_call: TRBD1; cdr3_nt: TGTGCCAGCAGCTTAAGGACAGGGGGCGCGGAGACCCAGTACTTC; cdr3_aa: CASSLRTGGAETQYF
v_call: TRBV24-1; j_call: TRBJ2-3; clone_size: few; d_call: .; cdr3_nt: TGTGCCACCAGTGGAACAGCCACTAGCACAGATACGCAGTATTTT; cdr3_aa: CATSGTATSTDTQYF
v_call: TRBV11-3; j_call: TRBJ1-2; clone_size: few; d_call: TRBD1; cdr3_nt: TGTGCCAGCAGCTCCCGAGGACAGGGGATCGGCTACACCTTC; cdr3_aa: CASSSRGQGIGYTF
v_call: TRBV2; j_call: TRBJ2-1; clone_size: .; d_call: TRBD2; cdr3_nt: TGTGCCAGCAGCCGACTAGCGGGAGGGTACAATGAGCAGTTCTTC; cdr3_aa: CASSRLAGGYNEQFF
v_call: TRBV3-1/TRBV3-2; j_call: TRBJ2-1; clone_size: .; d_call: TRBD2; cdr3_nt: TGTGCCAGCAGCCAATACGGCGGGAGGGCCGTCAATGAGCAGTTCTTC; cdr3_aa: CASSQYGGRAVNEQFF
v_call: TRBV3-1/TRBV3-2; j_call: TRBJ2-7; clone_size: .; d_call: TRBD2; cdr3_nt: TGTGCCAGCAGGTCATCACTAGCGGGCCGATGGGAGCAGTACTTC; cdr3_aa: CASRSSLAGRWEQYF
v_call: TRBV19; j_call: TRBJ2-7; clone_size: .; d_call: TRBD2; cdr3_nt: TGTGCCAGTAGTATGTTCCTAGCGGGGGGTTACGAGCAGTACTTC; cdr3_aa: CASSMFLAGGYEQYF
v_call: TRBV6-5; j_call: TRBJ1-5; clone_size: .; d_call: .; cdr3_nt: TGTGCCAGCATCGGGTCGGGCAATCAGCCCCAGCATTTT; cdr3_aa: CASIGSGNQPQHF
v_call: TRBV27; j_call: TRBJ2-1; clone_size: .; d_call: .; cdr3_nt: TGTGCCAGCAGTTTACAAACCCCCGGGACACTTTCCTACAATGAGCAGTTCTTC; cdr3_aa: CASSLQTPGTLSYNEQFF
v_call: TRBV28; j_call: TRBJ1-5; clone_size: .; d_call: .; cdr3_nt: TGTGCCAGCAACCCTACGGTTGGGCATAATCAGCCCCAGCATTTT; cdr3_aa: CASNPTVGHNQPQHF
v_call: TRBV5-8; j_call: TRBJ1-1; clone_size: .; d_call: .; cdr3_nt: TGTGCCAGCAGCTCGAGGGTGACGCGGGCAAACACTGAAGCTTTCTTT; cdr3_aa: CASSSRVTRANTEAFF
v_call: TRBV9; j_call: TRBJ2-3; clone_size: .; d_call: TRBD1; cdr3_nt: TGTGCCAGCAGCGTGGACAGGGGGCGTGGGACAGATACGCAGTATTTT; cdr3_aa: CASSVDRGRGTDTQYF
v_call: TRBV7-9; j_call: TRBJ2-1; clone_size: .; d_call: .; cdr3_nt: TGTGCCAGCAGCTTAGTGCCTGGTGCCGGGGGTGAGCAGTTCTTC; cdr3_aa: CASSLVPGAGGEQFF
v_call: TRBV10-3; j_call: TRBJ2-2; clone_size: .; d_call: .; cdr3_nt: TGTGCCATCGAGGGCGGCCCGAACACCGGGGAGCTGTTTTTT; cdr3_aa: CAIEGGPNTGELFF
v_call: TRBV5-6; j_call: TRBJ2-3; clone_size: .; d_call: .; cdr3_nt: TGTGCCAGCAGCTCGTCAGAGGGGGTTGGTACGCAGTATTTT; cdr3_aa: CASSSSEGVGTQYF